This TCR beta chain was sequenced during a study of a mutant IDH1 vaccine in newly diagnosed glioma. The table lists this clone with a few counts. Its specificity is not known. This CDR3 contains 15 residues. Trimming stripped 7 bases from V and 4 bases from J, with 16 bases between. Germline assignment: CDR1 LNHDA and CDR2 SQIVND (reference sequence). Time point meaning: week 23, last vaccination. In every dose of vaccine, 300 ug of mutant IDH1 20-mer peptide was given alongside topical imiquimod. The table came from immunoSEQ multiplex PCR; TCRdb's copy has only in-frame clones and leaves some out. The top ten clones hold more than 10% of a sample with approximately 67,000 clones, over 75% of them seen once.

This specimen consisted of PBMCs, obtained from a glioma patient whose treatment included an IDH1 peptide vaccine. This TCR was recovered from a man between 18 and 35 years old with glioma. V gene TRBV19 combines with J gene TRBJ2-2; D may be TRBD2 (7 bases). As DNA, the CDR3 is TGTGCCAGTAACCCTAGGGGGGGCCCCACCGGGGAGCTGTTTTTT. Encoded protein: CASNPRGGPTGELFF.